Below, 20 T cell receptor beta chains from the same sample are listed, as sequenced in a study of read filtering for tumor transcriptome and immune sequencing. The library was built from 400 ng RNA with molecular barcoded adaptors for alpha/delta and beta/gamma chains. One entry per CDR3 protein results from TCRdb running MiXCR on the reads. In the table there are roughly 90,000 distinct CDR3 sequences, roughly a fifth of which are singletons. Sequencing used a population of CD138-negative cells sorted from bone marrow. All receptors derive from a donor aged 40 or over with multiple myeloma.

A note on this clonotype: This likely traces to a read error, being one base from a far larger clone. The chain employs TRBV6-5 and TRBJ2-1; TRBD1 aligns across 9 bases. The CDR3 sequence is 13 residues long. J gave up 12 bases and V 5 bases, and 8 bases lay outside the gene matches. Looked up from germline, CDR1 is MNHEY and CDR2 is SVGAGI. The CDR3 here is CASSGYRGPAQFF. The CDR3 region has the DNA TGTGCCAGCAGTGGGTACAGGGGGCCTGCGCAGTTCTTC.

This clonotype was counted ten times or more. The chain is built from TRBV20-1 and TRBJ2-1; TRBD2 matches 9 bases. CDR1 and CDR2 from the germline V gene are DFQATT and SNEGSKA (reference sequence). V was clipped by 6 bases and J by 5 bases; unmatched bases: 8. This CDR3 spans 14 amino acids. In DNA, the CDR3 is TGCAGTGCCCCCTACAGACTAGCGGACAATGAGCAGTTCTTC. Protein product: CSAPYRLADNEQFF.

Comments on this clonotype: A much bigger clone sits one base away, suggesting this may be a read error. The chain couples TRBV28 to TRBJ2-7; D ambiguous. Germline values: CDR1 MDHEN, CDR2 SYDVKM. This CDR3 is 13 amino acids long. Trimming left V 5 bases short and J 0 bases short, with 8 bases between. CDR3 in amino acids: CASSPITSYEQYF. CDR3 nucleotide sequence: TGTGCCAGCAGTCCGATAACCTCCTACGAGCAGTACTTC.

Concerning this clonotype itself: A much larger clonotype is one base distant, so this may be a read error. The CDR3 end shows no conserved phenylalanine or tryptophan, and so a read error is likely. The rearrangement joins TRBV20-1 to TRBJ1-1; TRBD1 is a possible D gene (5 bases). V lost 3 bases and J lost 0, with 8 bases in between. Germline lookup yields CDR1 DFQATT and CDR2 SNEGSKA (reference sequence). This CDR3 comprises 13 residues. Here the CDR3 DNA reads TGCAGTGCTAGTGAGGGGATGAACACTGAAGCTTTCTCT. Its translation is CSASEGMNTEAFS.

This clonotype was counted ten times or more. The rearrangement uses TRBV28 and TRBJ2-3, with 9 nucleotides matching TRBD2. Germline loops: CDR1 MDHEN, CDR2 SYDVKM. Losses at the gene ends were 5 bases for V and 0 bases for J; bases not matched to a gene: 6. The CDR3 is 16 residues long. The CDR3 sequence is CASSPASGDSTDTQYF. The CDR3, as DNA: TGTGCCAGCAGTCCTGCTAGCGGGGACAGCACAGATACGCAGTATTTT.

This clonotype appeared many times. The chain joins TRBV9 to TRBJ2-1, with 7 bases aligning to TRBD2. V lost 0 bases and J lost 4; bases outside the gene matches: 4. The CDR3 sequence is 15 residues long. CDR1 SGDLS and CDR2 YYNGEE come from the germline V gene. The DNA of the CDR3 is TGTGCCAGCAGCGTAGGGGCCGGGGGGTACAATGAGCAGTTCTTC. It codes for CASSVGAGGYNEQFF.

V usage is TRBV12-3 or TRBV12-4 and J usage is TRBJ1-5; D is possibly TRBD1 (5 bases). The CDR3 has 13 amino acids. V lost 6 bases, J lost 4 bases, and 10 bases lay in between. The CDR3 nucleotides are TGTGCCAGCAGGCCCGGGGCTAATCAGCCCCAGCATTTT. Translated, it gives CASRPGANQPQHF.

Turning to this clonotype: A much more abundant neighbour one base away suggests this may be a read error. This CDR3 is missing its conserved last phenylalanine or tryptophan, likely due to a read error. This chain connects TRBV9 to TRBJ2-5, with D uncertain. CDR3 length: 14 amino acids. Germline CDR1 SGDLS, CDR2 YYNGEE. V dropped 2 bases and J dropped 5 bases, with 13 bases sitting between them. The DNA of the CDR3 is TGTGCCAGCAGCGTCCGGGCACATTCGGAGACCCAGTACCTC. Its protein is CASSVRAHSETQYL.

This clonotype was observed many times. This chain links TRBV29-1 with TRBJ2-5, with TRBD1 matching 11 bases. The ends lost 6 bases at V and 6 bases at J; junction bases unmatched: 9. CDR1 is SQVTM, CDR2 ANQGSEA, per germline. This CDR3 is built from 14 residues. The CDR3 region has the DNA TGCAGCGTGTTTCCGGGACAGGGGGAAAAGACCCAGTACTTC. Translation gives CSVFPGQGEKTQYF.

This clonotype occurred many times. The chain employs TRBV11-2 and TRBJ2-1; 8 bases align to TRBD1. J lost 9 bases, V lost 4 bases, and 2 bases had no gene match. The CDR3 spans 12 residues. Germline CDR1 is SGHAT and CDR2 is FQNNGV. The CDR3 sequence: CASSSDRGEQFF. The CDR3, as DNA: TGTGCCAGCAGCTCTGACAGGGGTGAGCAGTTCTTC.

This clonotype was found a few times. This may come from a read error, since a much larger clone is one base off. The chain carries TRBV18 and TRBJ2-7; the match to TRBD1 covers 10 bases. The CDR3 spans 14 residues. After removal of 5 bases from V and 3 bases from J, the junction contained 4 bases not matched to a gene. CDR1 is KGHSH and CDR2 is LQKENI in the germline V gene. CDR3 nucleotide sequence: TGTGCCAGCTCAACCAGGACAGGGGGCTACGAGCAGTACTTC. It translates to CASSTRTGGYEQYF.

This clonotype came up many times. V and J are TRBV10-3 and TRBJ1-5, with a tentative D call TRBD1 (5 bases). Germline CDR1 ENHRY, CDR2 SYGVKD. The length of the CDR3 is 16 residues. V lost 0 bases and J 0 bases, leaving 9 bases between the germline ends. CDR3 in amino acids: CAISESGVYSNQPQHF. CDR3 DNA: TGTGCCATCAGTGAGTCAGGGGTGTATAGCAATCAGCCCCAGCATTTT.

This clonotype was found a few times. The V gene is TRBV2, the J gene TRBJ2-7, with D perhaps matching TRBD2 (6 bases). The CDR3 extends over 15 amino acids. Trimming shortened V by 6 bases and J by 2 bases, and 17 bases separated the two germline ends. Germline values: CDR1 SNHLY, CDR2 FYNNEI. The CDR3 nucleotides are TGTGCCAGCAGCCTTGGTCCCGGAGGGACCTACGAGCAGTACTTC. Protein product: CASSLGPGGTYEQYF.

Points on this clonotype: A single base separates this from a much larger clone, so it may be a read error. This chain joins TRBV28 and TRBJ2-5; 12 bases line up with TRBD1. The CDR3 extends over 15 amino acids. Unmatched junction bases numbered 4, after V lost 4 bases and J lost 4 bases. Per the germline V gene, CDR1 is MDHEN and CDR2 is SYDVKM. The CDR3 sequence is CASSSGQGAGETQYF. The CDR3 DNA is TGTGCCAGCAGTTCGGGACAGGGGGCAGGAGAGACCCAGTACTTC.

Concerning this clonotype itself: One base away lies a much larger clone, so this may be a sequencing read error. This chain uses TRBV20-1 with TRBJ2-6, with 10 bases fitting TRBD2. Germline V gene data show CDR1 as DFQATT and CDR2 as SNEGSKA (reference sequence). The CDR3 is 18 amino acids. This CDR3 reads CSARDPLAGDTGANALTF. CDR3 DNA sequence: TGCAGTGCTAGAGACCCCCTAGCGGGGGATACAGGGGCCAACGCCCTGACTTTC.

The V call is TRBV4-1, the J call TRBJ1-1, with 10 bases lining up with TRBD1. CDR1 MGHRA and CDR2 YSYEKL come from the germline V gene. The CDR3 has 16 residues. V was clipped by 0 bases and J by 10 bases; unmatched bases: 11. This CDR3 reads CASSQDPGQGGKGAFF. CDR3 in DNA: TGCGCCAGCAGCCAAGACCCCGGACAGGGGGGTAAGGGAGCTTTCTTT.

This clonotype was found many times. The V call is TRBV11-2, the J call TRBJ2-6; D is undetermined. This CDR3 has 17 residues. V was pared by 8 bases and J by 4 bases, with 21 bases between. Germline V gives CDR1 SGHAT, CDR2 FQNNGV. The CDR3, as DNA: TGTGCCAGCTCCTCGTCGGCAGTGGGTTCCGGGGCCAACGTCCTGACTTTC. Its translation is CASSSSAVGSGANVLTF.

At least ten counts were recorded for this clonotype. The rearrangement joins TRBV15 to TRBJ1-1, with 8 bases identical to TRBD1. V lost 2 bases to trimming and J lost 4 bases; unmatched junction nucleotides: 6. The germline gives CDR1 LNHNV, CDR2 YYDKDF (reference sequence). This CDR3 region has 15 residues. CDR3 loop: CATSRQGALGTEAFF. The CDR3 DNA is TGTGCCACCAGCAGACAGGGGGCTTTAGGCACTGAAGCTTTCTTT.

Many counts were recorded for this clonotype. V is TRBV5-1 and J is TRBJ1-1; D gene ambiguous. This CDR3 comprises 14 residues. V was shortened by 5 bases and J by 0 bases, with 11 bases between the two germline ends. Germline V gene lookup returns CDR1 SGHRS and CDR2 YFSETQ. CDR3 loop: CASSSGRLNTEAFF. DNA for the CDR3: TGCGCCAGCAGTTCTGGCCGATTGAACACTGAAGCTTTCTTT.

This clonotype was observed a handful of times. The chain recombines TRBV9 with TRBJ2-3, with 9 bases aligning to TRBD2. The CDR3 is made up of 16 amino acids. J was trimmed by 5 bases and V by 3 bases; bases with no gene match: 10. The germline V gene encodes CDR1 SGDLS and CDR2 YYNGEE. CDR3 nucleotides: TGTGCCAGCAGCGCCTACGGAGCGGGGGGCGGAGATACGCAGTATTTT. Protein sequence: CASSAYGAGGGDTQYF.